The 25 T cell receptor beta chains reported below all come from one sample, sequenced in a study of siplizumab effects on memory and regulatory T cells. The table came from immunoSEQ multiplex PCR; TCRdb's copy has only in-frame clones and leaves some out. The table lists approximately 56,000 clones, around 98% of them singletons. Sequenced: naive CD8+ T cells sorted from blood. These receptors were taken from a human donor in good health.

The chain links TRBV19 to TRBJ2-7; 7 nucleotides align to TRBD1. V lost 6 bases to trimming and J lost 2 bases; unmatched junction nucleotides: 13. The germline CDR1 and CDR2 sequences are LNHDA and SQIVND (reference sequence). The CDR3 runs to 16 residues. The CDR3 DNA reads TGTGCCAGTAGCCTCACAGGGGCAACCTTCCCCTACGAGCAGTACTTC. Its translation is CASSLTGATFPYEQYF.

The V gene is TRBV6-1, the J gene TRBJ2-7; D assignment may be TRBD1 or TRBD2 (5 bases each). The V end lost 1 base, the J end lost 0 bases, and 10 bases lay between the germline ends. Germline CDR1 reads MNHNS; CDR2 reads SASEGT. The CDR3 runs to 15 residues. The CDR3 loop reads CASSEDGGPSYEQYF. The CDR3 bases are TGTGCCAGCAGTGAAGATGGGGGTCCCTCCTACGAGCAGTACTTC.

V usage is TRBV25-1 and J usage is TRBJ1-1, with D tentatively TRBD1 (5 bases). Germline V gene sequence: CDR1 MGHDK, CDR2 SYGVNS. Trimming removed 1 base from V and 3 bases from J, with 12 bases in between. The CDR3 sequence is 15 residues long. CDR3 in amino acids: CASSEFGGEYTEAFF. DNA for the CDR3: TGTGCCAGCAGTGAATTTGGGGGGGAATACACTGAAGCTTTCTTT.

The chain recombines TRBV29-1 with TRBJ1-1, with D unclear. The CDR3 has 13 amino acids. Trimming removed 4 bases from V and 2 bases from J, with 11 bases in between. CDR1 and CDR2 from the germline V gene are SQVTM and ANQGSEA. In DNA, the CDR3 is TGCAGCGTTGGGCCAGGCCCCAACACTGAAGCTTTCTTT. This encodes CSVGPGPNTEAFF. The complete variable domain, with remaining parts taken from reference TRBV29-1 and TRBJ1-1, reads SAVISQKPSRDICQRGTSLTIQCQVDSQVTMMFWYRQQPGQSLTLIATANQGSEATYESGFVIDKFPISRPNLTFSTLTVSNMSPEDSSIYLCSVGPGPNTEAFFGQGTRLTVV.

The chain has TRBV29-1 and TRBJ2-3; D is uncertain. The CDR3 extends over 15 amino acids. CDR1 is SQVTM, CDR2 ANQGSEA, per germline. V was shortened by 1 base and J by 4 bases, with 15 bases between the two germline ends. The CDR3 DNA reads TGCAGCGTTGAAGGCTTAGGTTTGGGCCCAGATACGCAGTATTTT. It codes for CSVEGLGLGPDTQYF.

This sequence joins TRBV6-6 and TRBJ2-1, with a possible D match to TRBD2 (6 bases). The CDR3 runs 14 residues. Germline V lookup: CDR1 MNHNY, CDR2 SVGAGI (reference sequence). The V gene lost 8 bases and the J gene lost 7 bases, with 18 bases spanning the gap. CDR3 DNA: TGTGCCAGCTCTGTTCGGGAGCTATGGAATGAGCAGTTCTTC. The encoded protein is CASSVRELWNEQFF.

CDR3 sequence (DNA): TGTGCCAGCAGCTTGAGAGGGCAAGAGACCCAGTACTTC. Its translation: CASSLRGQETQYF. The chain joins TRBV5-4 to TRBJ2-5; maybe TRBD2 (5 bases). The CDR3 is 13 amino acids. V was clipped by 1 base and J by 2 bases, with 6 bases between them. CDR1 and CDR2 (germline): SGHNT, YYREEE (reference sequence).

This chain joins TRBV27 and TRBJ1-3; 7 nucleotides match TRBD1. CDR1 and CDR2 from the germline V gene are MNHEY and SMNVEV (reference sequence). The junction had 4 bases not matched to a gene; V was cut back by 6 bases and J by 2 bases. CDR3 size: 14 residues. The CDR3 DNA reads as TGTGCCAGCAGCCCCACAGGGGCTGGAAACACCATATATTTT. Residues: CASSPTGAGNTIYF.

This chain links TRBV7-9 with TRBJ1-2; 9 bases agree with TRBD1. V lost 1 base and J lost 8; bases outside the gene matches: 5. Germline V CDR1 and CDR2: SEHNR, FQNEAQ (reference sequence). The CDR3 spans 14 residues. DNA for the CDR3: TGTGCCAGCAGCTTAGGGAGACAGGGGGACGGCTACACCTTC. Translation: CASSLGRQGDGYTF.

V gene TRBV5-1 combines with J gene TRBJ2-3; a weak D match, TRBD2 (6 bases). The germline gives CDR1 SGHRS, CDR2 YFSETQ. The CDR3 totals 17 residues. Trimming took off 3 bases at V and 2 bases at J, with 19 bases between the two ends. The CDR3 here is CASSSDGGTHHTDTQYF. The CDR3 DNA reads as TGCGCCAGCAGCTCAGATGGGGGGACTCACCACACAGATACGCAGTATTTT.

This rearrangement joins TRBV7-9 to TRBJ2-1; TRBD2 agrees at 11 bases. The CDR3 contains 15 residues. Germline-derived CDR1 and CDR2 are SEHNR and FQNEAQ (reference sequence). The V gene end was trimmed by 5 bases and the J gene end by 3 bases; junction bases not matched to a gene: 3. This CDR3 reads CASSEGLADYNEQFF. The CDR3, as DNA: TGTGCCAGCAGCGAGGGACTAGCGGACTACAATGAGCAGTTCTTC.

This rearrangement joins TRBV30 to TRBJ2-7, with D possibly matching TRBD1 (5 bases). This CDR3 contains 14 residues. Germline V gene data show CDR1 as GTSNPN and CDR2 as SVGIG (reference sequence). Trimming took 4 bases from V and 0 from J, leaving 13 bases between them. The CDR3 reads CAWNPTRDSYEQYF. The CDR3 DNA sequence: TGTGCCTGGAATCCTACCAGGGACTCCTACGAGCAGTACTTC.

This chain connects TRBV4-3 to TRBJ2-5; 7 bases match TRBD2. V lost 0 bases, J lost 9 bases, and 1 base stayed unmatched. The CDR3 extends over 12 amino acids. Germline CDR1 reads LGHNA; CDR2 reads YSLEER. CDR3 sequence (DNA): TGCGCCAGCAGCCAAGATGGGGGGGCCCAGTACTTC. Protein: CASSQDGGAQYF.

This rearrangement joins TRBV9 to TRBJ2-1; 10 bases line up with TRBD2. The J segment lost 9 bases and the V segment lost 2 bases, leaving 8 bases of the junction unmatched. Germline values: CDR1 SGDLS, CDR2 YYNGEE. This CDR3 is built from 15 residues. The CDR3 loop reads CASSVGGLAGVEQFF. Here the CDR3 DNA reads TGTGCCAGCAGCGTCGGCGGGCTAGCGGGAGTTGAGCAGTTCTTC.

The chain carries TRBV28 and TRBJ2-5, with D possibly TRBD1 on 6 matching bases. V dropped 6 bases and J dropped 3 bases, with 20 bases sitting between them. The CDR3 sequence is 16 residues long. Looked up from germline, CDR1 is MDHEN and CDR2 is SYDVKM. In DNA, the CDR3 is TGTGCCAGCAGACCCAACCGGGACATCATCGAAGAGACCCAGTACTTC. This sequence encodes CASRPNRDIIEETQYF.

The J gene is TRBJ1-1, the V gene TRBV6-1, with D possibly being TRBD1 (6 bases). This CDR3 has 13 amino acids. Germline CDR1 is MNHNS and CDR2 is SASEGT. The CDR3 reads CVMGHLDGAEAFF. DNA of the CDR3: TGTGTAATGGGACACTTAGATGGCGCTGAAGCTTTCTTT.

CDR3 bases: TGTGCCTGGAGTGAGCAGCGCTATGGCTACACCTTC. Translating it yields CAWSEQRYGYTF. V usage is TRBV30 and J usage is TRBJ1-2; D not certain. The CDR3 has 12 amino acids. Trimming left V 1 base short and J 4 bases short, with 7 bases between. Germline-derived CDR1 and CDR2 are GTSNPN and SVGIG (reference sequence).

This rearrangement joins TRBV10-3 to TRBJ2-2; D might be TRBD2 (5 bases). CDR1 and CDR2 (germline): ENHRY, SYGVKD. Trimming took off 3 bases at V and 5 bases at J, with 13 bases between the two ends. This CDR3 contains 15 residues. As DNA, the CDR3 is TGTGCCATCAGTGAAGGAGCTCCGGGGACCGGGGAGCTGTTTTTT. This sequence encodes CAISEGAPGTGELFF.

The J gene is TRBJ1-1, the V gene TRBV25-1; D unresolved. CDR1 is MGHDK and CDR2 is SYGVNS in the germline V gene. V was pared by 1 base and J by 7 bases, with 7 bases between. This CDR3 spans 12 amino acids. CDR3 in amino acids: CASSEFGGEAFF. The CDR3 nucleotides read TGTGCCAGCAGTGAATTTGGCGGTGAAGCTTTCTTT.

Remarks on this clone: The junction and the germline gene differ at one end; a read error may be behind it. The chain couples TRBV14 to TRBJ2-1; 12 nucleotides align to TRBD1. In germline, CDR1 is SGHDN, CDR2 FVKESK. CDR3 length: 19 residues. The CDR3 bases are TGTGCCAGCACCCAAAATTACCGGGACAGGGGGCAAATTGAGGATGAGCAGTTCTTC. This encodes CASTQNYRDRGQIEDEQFF.

This chain connects TRBV5-5 to TRBJ1-5, with TRBD1 as a possible D gene (6 bases). The V end lost 0 bases, the J end lost 6 bases, and 10 bases lay between the germline ends. The CDR3 length is 14 residues. CDR1 is SGHKS, CDR2 YYEKEE, per germline (reference sequence). The CDR3 sequence: CASSLEKGGQPQHF. The DNA of the CDR3 is TGTGCCAGCAGCTTGGAAAAAGGGGGTCAGCCCCAGCATTTT.

V and J are TRBV7-9 and TRBJ1-4; 7 bases line up with TRBD1. Germline CDR1 and CDR2: SEHNR and FQNEAQ (reference sequence). This CDR3 is built from 13 residues. V gave up 5 bases and J gave up 8 bases; unmatched junction bases: 5. In nucleotides, the CDR3 is TGTGCCAGCAGCGGGCAGGGGGACGAAAAACTGTTTTTT. Its translation: CASSGQGDEKLFF.

This rearrangement joins TRBV27 to TRBJ2-1; 10 nucleotides agree with TRBD1. The germline V gene has CDR1 MNHEY and CDR2 SMNVEV (reference sequence). This CDR3 is built from 16 residues. Unmatched junction bases numbered 8, after V lost 5 bases and J lost 4 bases. The CDR3 sequence: CASSLTGTGAYNEQFF. In nucleotides, the CDR3 is TGTGCCAGCAGTCTTACCGGGACAGGGGCATACAATGAGCAGTTCTTC.

The chain employs TRBV13 and TRBJ2-7; 10 bases agree with TRBD1. Germline V gives CDR1 PRHDT, CDR2 FYEKMQ (reference sequence). Germline trimming cut 6 bases from V and 2 bases from J; bases unmatched to any gene: 4. The CDR3 has 14 residues. CDR3 amino acids: CASSPGQGPYEQYF. The CDR3 DNA sequence: TGTGCCAGCAGTCCGGGACAGGGGCCCTACGAGCAGTACTTC.

The V gene is TRBV2, the J gene TRBJ2-1; the D is unclear. V shed 8 bases and J shed 6 bases, with 11 bases lying between them. This CDR3 is 12 amino acids long. CDR1 SNHLY and CDR2 FYNNEI come from the germline V gene. The CDR3 sequence: CASRRTINEQFF. The CDR3, as DNA: TGTGCCAGCCGTAGGACCATCAATGAGCAGTTCTTC.